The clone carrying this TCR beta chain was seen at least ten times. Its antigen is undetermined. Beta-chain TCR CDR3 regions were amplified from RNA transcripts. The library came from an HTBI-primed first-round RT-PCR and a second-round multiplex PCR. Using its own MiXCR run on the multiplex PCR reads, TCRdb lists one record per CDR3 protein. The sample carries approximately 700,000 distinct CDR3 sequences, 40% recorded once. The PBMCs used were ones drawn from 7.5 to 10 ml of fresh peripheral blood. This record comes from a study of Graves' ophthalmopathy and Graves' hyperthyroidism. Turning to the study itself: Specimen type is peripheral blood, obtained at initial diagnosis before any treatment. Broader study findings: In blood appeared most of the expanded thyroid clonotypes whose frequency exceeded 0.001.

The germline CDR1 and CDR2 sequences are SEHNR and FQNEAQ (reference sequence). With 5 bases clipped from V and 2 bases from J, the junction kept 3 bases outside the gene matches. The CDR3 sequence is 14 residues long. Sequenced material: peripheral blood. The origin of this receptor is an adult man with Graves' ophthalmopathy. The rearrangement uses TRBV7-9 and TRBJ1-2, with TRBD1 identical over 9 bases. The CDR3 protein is CASSQGQGNYGYTF. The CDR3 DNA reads TGTGCCAGCAGCCAAGGACAGGGGAACTATGGCTACACCTTC.